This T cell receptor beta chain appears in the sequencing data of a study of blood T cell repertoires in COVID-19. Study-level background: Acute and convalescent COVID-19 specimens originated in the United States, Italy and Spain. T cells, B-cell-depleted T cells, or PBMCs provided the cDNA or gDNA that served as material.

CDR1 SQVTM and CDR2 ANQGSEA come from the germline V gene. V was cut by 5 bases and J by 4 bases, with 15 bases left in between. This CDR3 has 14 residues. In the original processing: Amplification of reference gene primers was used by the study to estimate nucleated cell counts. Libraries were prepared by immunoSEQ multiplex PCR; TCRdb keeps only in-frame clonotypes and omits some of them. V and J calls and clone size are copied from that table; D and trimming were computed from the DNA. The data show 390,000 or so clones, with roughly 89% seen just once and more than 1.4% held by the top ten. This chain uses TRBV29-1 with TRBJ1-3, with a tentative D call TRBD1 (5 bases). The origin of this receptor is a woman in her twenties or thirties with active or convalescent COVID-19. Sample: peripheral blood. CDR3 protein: CSVRGQDTGNTIYF. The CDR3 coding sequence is TGCAGCGTTCGTGGTCAGGACACCGGAAACACCATATATTTT.